Listed here are 27 T cell receptor beta chains from one sample, sequenced in a study of control samples from healthy donors and cancer patients. The data were produced by immunoSEQ multiplex PCR, yet TCRdb's version contains in-frame clones alone and is incomplete. The profile covers tens of thousands of clones, with about 90% appearing a single time and 3% to 4% taken by the ten largest. Material for sequencing was blood. The receptors here all came from a woman aged 45-59 years in good health.

This chain connects TRBV6-1 to TRBJ1-2, with no clear D. Trimming pared 0 bases from V and 4 bases from J, leaving 12 bases between. The CDR3 is 15 amino acids. In germline, CDR1 is MNHNS, CDR2 SASEGT. The CDR3 loop is CASSEAIAGSYGYTF. For the CDR3, the DNA is TGTGCCAGCAGTGAAGCGATTGCGGGATCCTATGGCTACACCTTC.

The chain carries TRBV18 and TRBJ1-5; the D is unclear. The CDR3 runs to 14 residues. Looked up from germline, CDR1 is KGHSH and CDR2 is LQKENI. V was trimmed by 3 bases and J by 1 base, leaving 7 bases between them. The CDR3 nucleotides are TGTGCCAGCTCACCGAGTCAGAGCAATCAGCCCCAGCATTTT. It yields the protein CASSPSQSNQPQHF. Based on the CDR3 plus reference TRBV18 and TRBJ1-5, the full variable domain is NAGVMQNPRHLVRRRGQEARLRCSPMKGHSHVYWYRQLPEEGLKFMVYLQKENIIDESGMPKERFSAEFPKEGPSILRIQQVVRGDSAAYFCASSPSQSNQPQHFGDGTRLSIL.

The chain joins TRBV3-1 (or the pseudogene TRBV3-2) to TRBJ2-7; TRBD2 aligns across 10 bases. After removal of 2 bases from V and 2 bases from J, the junction contained 3 bases not matched to a gene. The CDR3 is 15 amino acids. Germline V gene sequence: CDR1 LGHDT, CDR2 YNNKEL (reference sequence). The CDR3 here is CASSQPGLAPYEQYF. In DNA form, the CDR3 reads TGTGCCAGCAGCCAACCGGGACTAGCGCCCTACGAGCAGTACTTC.

The chain joins TRBV29-1 to TRBJ1-1; D unclear. This CDR3 is 13 amino acids long. Germline assignment: CDR1 SQVTM and CDR2 ANQGSEA. The V end was cut by 0 bases, the J end by 0 bases, with 5 bases between. The CDR3 DNA sequence: TGCAGCGTTGAAGATCTCGTGAACACTGAAGCTTTCTTT. Its translation is CSVEDLVNTEAFF.

This chain links TRBV5-1 with TRBJ2-7; D unclear. The CDR3 is made up of 16 amino acids. CDR1 is SGHRS and CDR2 is YFSETQ in the germline V gene. V was cut by 0 bases and J by 0 bases, with 13 bases left in between. The CDR3 nucleotides read TGCGCCAGCAGCTTGGGTGGTCCTAGGAGCTCCTACGAGCAGTACTTC. Translated: CASSLGGPRSSYEQYF.

The rearrangement uses TRBV6-1 and TRBJ2-5; D perhaps matches TRBD2 (6 bases). This CDR3 has 14 residues. Germline assignment: CDR1 MNHNS and CDR2 SASEGT. V gave up 0 bases and J gave up 10 bases, with 15 bases separating them. The CDR3 reads CASSEAVSYGGQYF. The CDR3, as DNA: TGTGCCAGCAGTGAAGCGGTATCATACGGGGGCCAGTACTTC.

The chain uses TRBV9 and TRBJ2-5; D ambiguous. The germline V gene has CDR1 SGDLS and CDR2 YYNGEE. The CDR3 is 13 amino acids. V gave up 4 bases and J gave up 5 bases, with 12 bases separating them. The CDR3 sequence is CASSLGPAETQYF. The CDR3 DNA sequence: TGTGCCAGCAGCCTAGGGCCCGCGGAGACCCAGTACTTC.

This clone was found once. This chain connects TRBV18 to TRBJ1-2, with 7 bases lining up with TRBD1. Germline V gene data show CDR1 as KGHSH and CDR2 as LQKENI. With 3 bases clipped from V and 2 bases from J, the junction kept 6 bases outside the gene matches. The CDR3 loop spans 15 amino acids. Here the CDR3 reads CASSPGQAVNYGYTF. In DNA, the CDR3 is TGTGCCAGCTCACCCGGACAGGCCGTCAACTATGGCTACACCTTC.

The chain recombines TRBV11-3 with TRBJ2-2; tentatively, D is TRBD2 (5 bases). The CDR3 totals 15 residues. Per germline, CDR1 SGHNT and CDR2 YENEEA. Trimming removed 0 bases at V and 6 bases at J, with 11 bases between. CDR3 region: CASSLDQRGSGELFF. The CDR3 nucleotides are TGTGCCAGCAGCTTAGATCAACGGGGTTCCGGGGAGCTGTTTTTT.

V and J are TRBV7-9 and TRBJ2-2; 10 nucleotides match TRBD2. The CDR3 is 17 residues long. Unmatched junction bases numbered 6, after V lost 2 bases and J lost 3 bases. The V gene's germline CDR1 is SEHNR and CDR2 FQNEAQ (reference sequence). The CDR3 DNA is TGTGCCAGCAGCTTAATCGGAGGGACTAGCGACACCGGGGAGCTGTTTTTT. It is translated as CASSLIGGTSDTGELFF.

The chain employs TRBV18 and TRBJ1-2, with D uncertain. V was clipped by 3 bases and J by 0 bases, with 11 bases between them. Germline CDR1 is KGHSH and CDR2 is LQKENI. The CDR3 length is 15 residues. CDR3 residues: CASSPQRAANYGYTF. DNA for the CDR3: TGTGCCAGCTCACCCCAGCGGGCCGCTAACTATGGCTACACCTTC.

The V gene is TRBV6-5, the J gene TRBJ2-1; D tentatively fits TRBD1 or TRBD2 (5 bases each). V was pared by 2 bases and J by 10 bases, with 9 bases between. Germline-derived CDR1 and CDR2 are MNHEY and SVGAGI. The CDR3 covers 12 residues. In DNA, the CDR3 is TGTGCCAGCAGTTACAACCGGGACGAGCAGTTCTTC. It yields the protein CASSYNRDEQFF.

This clone was counted between two and nine times. This chain joins TRBV27 and TRBJ2-5; 8 bases fit TRBD1. The germline V gene encodes CDR1 MNHEY and CDR2 SMNVEV (reference sequence). The CDR3 covers 15 residues. With V trimmed by 6 bases and J by 5 bases, 11 bases remained unmatched. The CDR3 nucleotides are TGTGCCAGCAGCCTCTGGACAGGGACATTGGAGACCCAGTACTTC. Protein product: CASSLWTGTLETQYF.

As DNA, the CDR3 is TGTGCCAGCAGTTTATGGGGAGGTTTGGCATATGAGCAGTTCTTC. It codes for CASSLWGGLAYEQFF. This chain joins TRBV28 and TRBJ2-1, with D perhaps matching TRBD2 (6 bases). The V gene lost 0 bases and the J gene lost 8 bases, with 14 bases spanning the gap. The germline V gene encodes CDR1 MDHEN and CDR2 SYDVKM. The CDR3 runs 15 residues. Using reference TRBV28 and TRBJ2-1 for the parts outside the CDR3, the full variable domain is DVKVTQSSRYLVKRTGEKVFLECVQDMDHENMFWYRQDPGLGLRLIYFSYDVKMKEKGDIPEGYSVSREKKERFSLILESASTNQTSMYLCASSLWGGLAYEQFFGPGTRLTVL.

The chain couples TRBV5-1 to TRBJ1-1, with unresolved D. This CDR3 has 14 residues. Deletions cut 0 bases from V and 4 bases from J, with 10 bases between. Germline assignment: CDR1 SGHRS and CDR2 YFSETQ. The CDR3 sequence: CASSLVPYGTEAFF. The CDR3 DNA reads TGCGCCAGCAGCTTGGTTCCATATGGCACTGAAGCTTTCTTT.

This chain connects TRBV6-5 to TRBJ2-2; D uncertain. Deletions cut 8 bases from V and 4 bases from J, with 11 bases between. This CDR3 has 13 amino acids. CDR1 and CDR2 (germline): MNHEY, SVGAGI. CDR3: CASVRATTGELFF. The CDR3 nucleotides are TGTGCCAGCGTAAGGGCAACCACCGGGGAGCTGTTTTTT.

The V call is TRBV28, the J call TRBJ1-3; D is ambiguous. Trimming pared 2 bases from V and 4 bases from J, leaving 12 bases between. Germline assignment: CDR1 MDHEN and CDR2 SYDVKM. The CDR3 loop spans 15 amino acids. The CDR3 region is CASSLHVKAGNTIYF. CDR3 DNA: TGTGCCAGCAGTTTACATGTCAAAGCCGGAAACACCATATATTTT. Full variable domain (outside the CDR3, taken from reference TRBV28 and TRBJ1-3): DVKVTQSSRYLVKRTGEKVFLECVQDMDHENMFWYRQDPGLGLRLIYFSYDVKMKEKGDIPEGYSVSREKKERFSLILESASTNQTSMYLCASSLHVKAGNTIYFGEGSWLTVV.

The table lists this clone with a few counts. The chain couples TRBV6-5 to TRBJ2-5, with D perhaps matching TRBD1 (6 bases). Germline V gives CDR1 MNHEY, CDR2 SVGAGI. Trimming left V 6 bases short and J 2 bases short, with 13 bases between. This CDR3 comprises 14 residues. DNA for the CDR3: TGTGCCAGCAGGGGGCAGGGGACGCAAGAGACCCAGTACTTC. Amino acid sequence: CASRGQGTQETQYF.

The chain employs TRBV18 and TRBJ2-1; 7 nucleotides match TRBD1. This CDR3 has 16 amino acids. V was pared by 5 bases and J by 2 bases, with 9 bases of the junction left unmatched. CDR1 is KGHSH, CDR2 LQKENI, per germline. CDR3 DNA sequence: TGTGCCAGCTCAGAGACTACAGGGACAGCCTACAATGAGCAGTTCTTC. Residues: CASSETTGTAYNEQFF.

The chain combines TRBV30 with TRBJ2-1, with 9 bases identical to TRBD2. The germline gives CDR1 GTSNPN, CDR2 SVGIG (reference sequence). The CDR3 runs 13 residues. Trimming at V came to 4 bases and at J to 5 bases, leaving 3 bases not matched to a gene. CDR3: CAWKRLADNEQFF. In DNA form, the CDR3 reads TGTGCCTGGAAGCGACTAGCGGACAATGAGCAGTTCTTC.

The chain carries TRBV6-1 and TRBJ1-5; D is possibly TRBD1 (5 bases). CDR1 and CDR2 from the germline V gene are MNHNS and SASEGT. V was clipped by 3 bases and J by 5 bases, with 14 bases between them. There are 15 residues in the CDR3. CDR3 region: CASSEGLVWDQPQHF. In DNA, the CDR3 is TGTGCCAGCAGTGAGGGACTTGTTTGGGATCAGCCCCAGCATTTT.

The chain links TRBV23-1 to TRBJ2-5, with D perhaps TRBD2 (5 bases). TRBV23-1 counts as an open reading frame of uncertain function. The CDR3 sequence is 10 residues long. CDR3 bases: TGCGCGTCGAGGGAAGAGACCCAGTACTTC. It specifies CASREETQYF.

The chain couples TRBV19 to TRBJ1-1, with D maybe TRBD1 (6 bases). The germline gives CDR1 LNHDA, CDR2 SQIVND (reference sequence). Trimming shortened V by 3 bases and J by 4 bases, and 6 bases separated the two germline ends. The CDR3 spans 12 residues. The CDR3 here is CASSIRGTEAFF. The DNA of the CDR3 is TGTGCCAGTAGTATCAGGGGCACTGAAGCTTTCTTT.

This chain connects TRBV7-3 to TRBJ2-7; 7 bases are shared with TRBD2. The CDR3 covers 16 residues. Unmatched junction bases numbered 10, after V lost 1 base and J lost 4 bases. Germline V gene data show CDR1 as SGHTA and CDR2 as FQGTGA. CDR3 sequence reads: CASSLKGAGVGYEQYF. The CDR3 DNA is TGTGCCAGCAGCTTAAAAGGTGCGGGAGTAGGATACGAGCAGTACTTC.

CDR3 sequence: CASSFSGGLGYTF. As DNA, the CDR3 is TGTGCCAGCAGTTTTTCGGGGGGGCTTGGCTACACCTTC. This rearrangement joins TRBV12-3 or TRBV12-4 to TRBJ1-2, with D maybe TRBD1 (6 bases). Trimming removed 3 bases from V and 7 bases from J, with 12 bases in between. CDR3 length: 13 amino acids.

To note about this clone: One junction end does not reproduce the germline sequence, and a read error may be involved. The V call is TRBV7-7, the J call TRBJ2-1; D is unresolved. The CDR3 sequence is 17 residues long. The V gene's germline CDR1 is SSHAT and CDR2 FNYEAQ (reference sequence). In nucleotides, the CDR3 is TGTGCTAGCAGCTTACTGGTGCCAGGCCAAACTTACAATGAGCAGTTCTTC. Encoded protein: CASSLLVPGQTYNEQFF.

This clone was counted a single time. The chain links TRBV10-3 to TRBJ2-7; 9 bases fit TRBD2. The J segment lost 4 bases and the V segment lost 5 bases, leaving 6 bases of the junction unmatched. CDR3 length equals 14 residues. Germline values: CDR1 ENHRY, CDR2 SYGVKD. In DNA, the CDR3 is TGTGCCATCAGTCCCGGGACTAGCAGGTACGAGCAGTACTTC. This gives the protein CAISPGTSRYEQYF.